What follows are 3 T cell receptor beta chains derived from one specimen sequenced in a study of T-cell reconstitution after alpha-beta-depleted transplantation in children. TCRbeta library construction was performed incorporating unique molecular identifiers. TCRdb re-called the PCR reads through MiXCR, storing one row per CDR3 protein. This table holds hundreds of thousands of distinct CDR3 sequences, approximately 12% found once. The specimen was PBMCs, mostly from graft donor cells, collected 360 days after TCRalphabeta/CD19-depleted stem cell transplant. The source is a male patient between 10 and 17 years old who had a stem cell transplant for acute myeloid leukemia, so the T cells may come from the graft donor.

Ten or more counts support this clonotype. This chain's CDR3 is CATSGGTGTSAADTQYF. The DNA for the CDR3 is TGTGCCACCAGTGGGGGGACCGGGACTAGCGCCGCAGATACGCAGTATTTT. The chain employs TRBV24-1 and TRBJ2-3, with 10 bases aligning to TRBD2. V lost 5 bases, J lost 4 bases, and 11 bases stayed unmatched. CDR1 and CDR2 (germline): KGHDR, SFDVKD. The CDR3 extends over 17 amino acids.

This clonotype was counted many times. The CDR3 sequence: CASSQDMTSGLYEQYF. For the CDR3, the DNA is TGCGCCAGCAGCCAAGATATGACTAGCGGGCTCTACGAGCAGTACTTC. The rearrangement joins TRBV4-3 to TRBJ2-7; 10 nucleotides match TRBD2. This CDR3 comprises 16 residues. V dropped 0 bases and J dropped 3; count of bases not matched to a gene: 5. Per the germline V gene, CDR1 is LGHNA and CDR2 is YSLEER.

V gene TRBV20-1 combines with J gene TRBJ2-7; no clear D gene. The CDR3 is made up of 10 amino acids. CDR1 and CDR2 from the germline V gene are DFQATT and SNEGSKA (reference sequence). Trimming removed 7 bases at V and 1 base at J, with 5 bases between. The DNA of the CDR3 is TGCAGTGGGAGTTCCTACGAGCAGTACTTC. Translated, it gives CSGSSYEQYF.